Here is one T cell receptor (beta chain) with its context. Its antigen is undetermined. At one end the junction does not follow the germline gene, possibly because of a read error. The data belong to a study of blood T cells in healthy people across ages. Primed by a sample-barcoded 5' primer and a J-beta primer mix, a second PCR proceeded for about 6 to 11 cycles. TCRdb independently ran MiXCR on the 5' RACE reads; one entry per CDR3 protein. The sample shows some 900,000 distinct CDR3 sequences, around 30% of them seen only once. For every donor, a draw yielded approximately 9.9 milliliters of peripheral blood. Study conclusions and caveats: A roughly linear fall in TCR beta diversity per million T cells was seen with increasing age. Investigators viewed diversity estimates from one million T cells as underestimates, the study reported.

CDR1 and CDR2 (germline): LGHDT, YNNKEL (reference sequence). CDR3 length: 15 residues. Sequencing was performed on blood. V is TRBV3-1 and J is TRBJ2-6; TRBD1 might be the D (5 bases). The clonotype comes from a woman older than 75 in good health. The CDR3 is CASCTSGTGANVRTF. DNA for the CDR3: TGTGCCAGTTGTACATCGGGCACTGGGGCCAACGTCCGGACTTTC.